This TCR beta chain derives from a study of shared clonotypes between healthy human individuals. Study in general: Per donor, three plates held CD4 naive cells, three held CD4 memory, two held CD8 naive and one held CD8 memory. Findings and limits, study-wide: Donors were few, which limited the genetic and exposure-history diversity represented.

The V end was cut by 2 bases, the J end by 10 bases, with 12 bases between. CDR3 length: 14 residues. Germline-derived CDR1 and CDR2 are KGHSH and LQKENI. Of note for this clone: Antigen unknown.

Measured with immunoSEQ multiplex PCR; TCRdb has only the in-frame clones, and not every one. This sample has approximately 2.4 million clones, with approximately 95% found just once. The chain carries TRBV18 and TRBJ1-6; D is undetermined. This sequence originates from a man aged 18 to 30 in good health. The specimen sequenced was naive CD4+ T cells sorted from blood. Described subset: CD45RA+ positively selected. CDR3 in amino acids: CASSPMGFGSPLHF. CDR3 sequence (DNA): TGTGCCAGCTCACCAATGGGTTTTGGCTCACCCCTCCACTTT.